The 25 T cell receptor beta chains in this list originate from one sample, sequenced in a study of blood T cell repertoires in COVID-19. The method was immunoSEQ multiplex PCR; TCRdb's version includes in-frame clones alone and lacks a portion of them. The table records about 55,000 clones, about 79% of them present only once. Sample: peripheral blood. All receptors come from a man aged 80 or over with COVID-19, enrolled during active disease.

CDR3 coding DNA: TGTGCCAGCATCAGGGGATTGAACACTGAAGCTTTCTTT. Amino acids: CASIRGLNTEAFF. The genes are TRBV28 and TRBJ1-1; perhaps TRBD1 as D (6 bases). The V and J ends lost 7 bases and 0 bases respectively, with 9 bases between them. The CDR3 is 13 residues long. Germline V gene data show CDR1 as MDHEN and CDR2 as SYDVKM.

The CDR3 DNA reads as TGCGCCAGCAGCCCCGACGGCCGAAACGGGGCAACTAATGAAAAACTGTTTTTT. Translated, it gives CASSPDGRNGATNEKLFF. The chain couples TRBV10-1 to TRBJ1-4; D gene unclear. Trimming shortened V by 6 bases and J by 0 bases, and 20 bases separated the two germline ends. CDR1 is WNHNN and CDR2 is SYGVQD in the germline V gene (reference sequence). The CDR3 length is 18 residues.

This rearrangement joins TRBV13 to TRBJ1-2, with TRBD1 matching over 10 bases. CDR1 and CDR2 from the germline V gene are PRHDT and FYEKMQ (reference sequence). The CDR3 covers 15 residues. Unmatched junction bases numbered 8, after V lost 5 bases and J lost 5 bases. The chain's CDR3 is CASSTRQGAGYGYTF. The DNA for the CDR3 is TGTGCCAGCAGCACCCGACAGGGGGCAGGGTATGGCTACACCTTC.

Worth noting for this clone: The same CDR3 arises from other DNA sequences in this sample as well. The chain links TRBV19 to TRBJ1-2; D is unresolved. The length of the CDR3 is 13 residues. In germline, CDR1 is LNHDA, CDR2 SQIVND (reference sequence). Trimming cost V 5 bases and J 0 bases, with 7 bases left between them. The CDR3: CASSFLANYGYTF. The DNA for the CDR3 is TGTGCCAGTAGTTTTTTAGCTAACTATGGCTACACCTTC.

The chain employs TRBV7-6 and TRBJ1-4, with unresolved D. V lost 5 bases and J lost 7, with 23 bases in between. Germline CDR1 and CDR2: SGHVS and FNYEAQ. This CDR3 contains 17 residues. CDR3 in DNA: TGTGCCAGCAGCGCGAGTAAGGCCGAACTCCGAGGTGAAAAACTGTTTTTT. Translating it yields CASSASKAELRGEKLFF.

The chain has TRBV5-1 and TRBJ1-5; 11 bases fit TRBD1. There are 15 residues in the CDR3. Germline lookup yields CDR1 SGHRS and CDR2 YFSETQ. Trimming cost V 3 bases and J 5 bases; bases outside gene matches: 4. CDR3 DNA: TGCGCCAGCAGCTCCGGGACAGGGGGAGATCAGCCCCAGCATTTT. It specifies CASSSGTGGDQPQHF.

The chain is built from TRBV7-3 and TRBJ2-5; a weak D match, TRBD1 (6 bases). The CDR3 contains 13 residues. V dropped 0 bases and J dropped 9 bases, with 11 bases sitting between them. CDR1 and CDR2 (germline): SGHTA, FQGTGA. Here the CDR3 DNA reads TGTGCCAGCAGCTTAACTTCCCCAGGGGCCCAGTACTTC. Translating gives CASSLTSPGAQYF.

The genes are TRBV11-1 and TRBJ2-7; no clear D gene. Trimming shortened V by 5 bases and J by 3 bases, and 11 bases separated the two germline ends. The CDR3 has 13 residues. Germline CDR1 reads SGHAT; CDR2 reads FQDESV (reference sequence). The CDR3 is CASSLRHNYEQYF. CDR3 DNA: TGTGCCAGCAGCCTGCGACATAACTACGAGCAGTACTTC.

This chain's CDR3 is CASSLAGPGLAHYEQYV. As DNA, the CDR3 is TGTGCCAGCAGCTTAGCGGGTCCGGGACTAGCGCATTACGAGCAGTACGTC. This chain connects TRBV7-2 to TRBJ2-7; 10 bases fit TRBD2. V lost 0 bases to trimming and J lost 4 bases; unmatched junction nucleotides: 9. The length of the CDR3 is 17 residues. CDR1 and CDR2 (germline): SGHTA, FQGNSA.

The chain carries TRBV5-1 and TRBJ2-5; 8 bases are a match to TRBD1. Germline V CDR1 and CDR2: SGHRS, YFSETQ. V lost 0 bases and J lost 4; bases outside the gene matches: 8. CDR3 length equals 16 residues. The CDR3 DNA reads TGCGCCAGCAGCTTGGCGTCAGGGGGCGAGGGAGAGACCCAGTACTTC. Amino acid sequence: CASSLASGGEGETQYF.

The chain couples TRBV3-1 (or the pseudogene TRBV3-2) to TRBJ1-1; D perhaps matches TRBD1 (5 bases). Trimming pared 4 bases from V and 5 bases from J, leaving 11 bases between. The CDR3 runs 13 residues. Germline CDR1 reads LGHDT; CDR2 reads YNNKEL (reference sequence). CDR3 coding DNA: TGTGCCAGCAGCCTTCAGGGTGAGACTGAAGCTTTCTTT. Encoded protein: CASSLQGETEAFF.

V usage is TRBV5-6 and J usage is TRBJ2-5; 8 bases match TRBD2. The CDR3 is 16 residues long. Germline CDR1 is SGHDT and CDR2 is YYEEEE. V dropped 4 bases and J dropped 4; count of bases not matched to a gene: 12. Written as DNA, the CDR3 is TGTGCCAGCAGCCGAGGGGCCTACAGCGGGGGAGAGACCCAGTACTTC. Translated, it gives CASSRGAYSGGETQYF.

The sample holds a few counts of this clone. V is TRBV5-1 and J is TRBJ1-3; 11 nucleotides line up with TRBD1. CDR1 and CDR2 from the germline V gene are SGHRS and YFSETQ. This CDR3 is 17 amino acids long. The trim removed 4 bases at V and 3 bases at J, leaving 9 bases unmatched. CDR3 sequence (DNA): TGCGCCAGCAGCCCGGGACAGGGGGTCACTCTTGGAAACACCATATATTTT. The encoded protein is CASSPGQGVTLGNTIYF.

The CDR3 is CASSLKGSGTDTQYF. The CDR3 nucleotides read TGTGCCAGCAGCTTGAAGGGTAGCGGTACAGATACGCAGTATTTT. The chain is built from TRBV5-4 and TRBJ2-3; maybe TRBD2 (6 bases). The germline gives CDR1 SGHNT, CDR2 YYREEE (reference sequence). The ends were cut back, 1 base at V and 3 bases at J, with 12 bases in the middle. The CDR3 is 15 residues long.

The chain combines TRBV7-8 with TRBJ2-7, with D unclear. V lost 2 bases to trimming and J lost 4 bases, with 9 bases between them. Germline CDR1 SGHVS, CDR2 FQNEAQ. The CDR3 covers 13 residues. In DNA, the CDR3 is TGTGCCAGCAGCTTATCCGGTCGGTACGAGCAGTACTTC. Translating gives CASSLSGRYEQYF.

CDR3 bases: TGCGCCAGCAGCCAGGGACAGGGCACAGATACGCAGTATTTT. It is translated as CASSQGQGTDTQYF. V gene TRBV5-1 combines with J gene TRBJ2-3; 8 bases agree with TRBD1. The CDR3 is 14 amino acids. CDR1 is SGHRS, CDR2 YFSETQ, per germline. With 4 bases clipped from V and 1 base from J, the junction kept 2 bases outside the gene matches.

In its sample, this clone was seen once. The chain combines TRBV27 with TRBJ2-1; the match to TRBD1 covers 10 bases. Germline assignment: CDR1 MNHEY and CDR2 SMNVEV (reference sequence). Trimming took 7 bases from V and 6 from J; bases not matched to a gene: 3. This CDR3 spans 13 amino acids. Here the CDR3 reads CASKRTGGNEQFF. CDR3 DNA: TGTGCCAGCAAACGGACAGGGGGCAATGAGCAGTTCTTC.

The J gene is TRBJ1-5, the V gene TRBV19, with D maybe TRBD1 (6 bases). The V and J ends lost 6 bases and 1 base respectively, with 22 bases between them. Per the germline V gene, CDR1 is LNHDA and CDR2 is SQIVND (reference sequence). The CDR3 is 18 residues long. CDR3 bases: TGTGCCAGTAGACCGAACTCCAGGGGCGGGGGAAGCAATCAGCCCCAGCATTTT. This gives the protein CASRPNSRGGGSNQPQHF. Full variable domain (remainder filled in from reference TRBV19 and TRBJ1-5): DGGITQSPKYLFRKEGQNVTLSCEQNLNHDAMYWYRQDPGQGLRLIYYSQIVNDFQKGDIAEGYSVSREKKESFPLTVTSAQKNPTAFYLCASRPNSRGGGSNQPQHFGDGTRLSIL.

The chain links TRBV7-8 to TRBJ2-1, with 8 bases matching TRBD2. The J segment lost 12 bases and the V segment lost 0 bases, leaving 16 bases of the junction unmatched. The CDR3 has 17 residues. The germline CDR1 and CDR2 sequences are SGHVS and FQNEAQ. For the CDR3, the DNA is TGTGCCAGCAGCTTAGCGCGTAGGTATAATCCGCGGGAGGTGCAGTTCTTC. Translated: CASSLARRYNPREVQFF.

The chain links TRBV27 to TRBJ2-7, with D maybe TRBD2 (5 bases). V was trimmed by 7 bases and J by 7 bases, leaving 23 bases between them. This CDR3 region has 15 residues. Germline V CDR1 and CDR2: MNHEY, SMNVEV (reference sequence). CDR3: CASTSLPKATGEQYF. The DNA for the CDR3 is TGTGCCAGCACTTCCTTGCCCAAGGCTACGGGGGAGCAGTACTTC.

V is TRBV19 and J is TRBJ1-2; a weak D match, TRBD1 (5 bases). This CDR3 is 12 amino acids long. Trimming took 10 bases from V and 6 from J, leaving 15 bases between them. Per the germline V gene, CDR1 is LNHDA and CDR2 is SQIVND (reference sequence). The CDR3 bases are TGTGCCATGTCAGGGATGATCAATGGCTACACCTTC. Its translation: CAMSGMINGYTF.

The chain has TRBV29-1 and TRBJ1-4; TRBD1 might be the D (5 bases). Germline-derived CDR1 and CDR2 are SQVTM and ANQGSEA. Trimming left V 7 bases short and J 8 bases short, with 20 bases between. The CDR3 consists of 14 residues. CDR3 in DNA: TGCAGCGCCCGATACCCGGGAGAGGGGGAAAAACTGTTTTTT. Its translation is CSARYPGEGEKLFF.

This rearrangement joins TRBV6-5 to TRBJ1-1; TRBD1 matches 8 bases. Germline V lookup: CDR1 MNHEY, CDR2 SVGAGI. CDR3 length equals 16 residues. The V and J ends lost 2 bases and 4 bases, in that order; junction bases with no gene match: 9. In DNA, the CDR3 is TGTGCCAGCAGTTACCCCGGACAGGGCAGAATCACTGAAGCTTTCTTT. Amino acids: CASSYPGQGRITEAFF.

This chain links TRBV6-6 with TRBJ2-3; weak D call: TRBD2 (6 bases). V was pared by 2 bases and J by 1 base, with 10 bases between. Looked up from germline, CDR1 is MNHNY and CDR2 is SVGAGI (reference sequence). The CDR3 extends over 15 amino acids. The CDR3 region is CASSYGGARTDTQYF. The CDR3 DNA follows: TGTGCCAGCAGTTACGGCGGGGCTCGCACAGATACGCAGTATTTT.

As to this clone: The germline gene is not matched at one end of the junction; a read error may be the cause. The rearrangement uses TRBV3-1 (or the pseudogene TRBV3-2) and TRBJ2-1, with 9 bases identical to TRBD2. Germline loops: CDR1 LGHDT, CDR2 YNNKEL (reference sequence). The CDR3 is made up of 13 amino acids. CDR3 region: CASSPTGSGRPLF. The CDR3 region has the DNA TGTGCCAGCAGCCCAACCGGAAGCGGGAGGCCTCTCTTC.